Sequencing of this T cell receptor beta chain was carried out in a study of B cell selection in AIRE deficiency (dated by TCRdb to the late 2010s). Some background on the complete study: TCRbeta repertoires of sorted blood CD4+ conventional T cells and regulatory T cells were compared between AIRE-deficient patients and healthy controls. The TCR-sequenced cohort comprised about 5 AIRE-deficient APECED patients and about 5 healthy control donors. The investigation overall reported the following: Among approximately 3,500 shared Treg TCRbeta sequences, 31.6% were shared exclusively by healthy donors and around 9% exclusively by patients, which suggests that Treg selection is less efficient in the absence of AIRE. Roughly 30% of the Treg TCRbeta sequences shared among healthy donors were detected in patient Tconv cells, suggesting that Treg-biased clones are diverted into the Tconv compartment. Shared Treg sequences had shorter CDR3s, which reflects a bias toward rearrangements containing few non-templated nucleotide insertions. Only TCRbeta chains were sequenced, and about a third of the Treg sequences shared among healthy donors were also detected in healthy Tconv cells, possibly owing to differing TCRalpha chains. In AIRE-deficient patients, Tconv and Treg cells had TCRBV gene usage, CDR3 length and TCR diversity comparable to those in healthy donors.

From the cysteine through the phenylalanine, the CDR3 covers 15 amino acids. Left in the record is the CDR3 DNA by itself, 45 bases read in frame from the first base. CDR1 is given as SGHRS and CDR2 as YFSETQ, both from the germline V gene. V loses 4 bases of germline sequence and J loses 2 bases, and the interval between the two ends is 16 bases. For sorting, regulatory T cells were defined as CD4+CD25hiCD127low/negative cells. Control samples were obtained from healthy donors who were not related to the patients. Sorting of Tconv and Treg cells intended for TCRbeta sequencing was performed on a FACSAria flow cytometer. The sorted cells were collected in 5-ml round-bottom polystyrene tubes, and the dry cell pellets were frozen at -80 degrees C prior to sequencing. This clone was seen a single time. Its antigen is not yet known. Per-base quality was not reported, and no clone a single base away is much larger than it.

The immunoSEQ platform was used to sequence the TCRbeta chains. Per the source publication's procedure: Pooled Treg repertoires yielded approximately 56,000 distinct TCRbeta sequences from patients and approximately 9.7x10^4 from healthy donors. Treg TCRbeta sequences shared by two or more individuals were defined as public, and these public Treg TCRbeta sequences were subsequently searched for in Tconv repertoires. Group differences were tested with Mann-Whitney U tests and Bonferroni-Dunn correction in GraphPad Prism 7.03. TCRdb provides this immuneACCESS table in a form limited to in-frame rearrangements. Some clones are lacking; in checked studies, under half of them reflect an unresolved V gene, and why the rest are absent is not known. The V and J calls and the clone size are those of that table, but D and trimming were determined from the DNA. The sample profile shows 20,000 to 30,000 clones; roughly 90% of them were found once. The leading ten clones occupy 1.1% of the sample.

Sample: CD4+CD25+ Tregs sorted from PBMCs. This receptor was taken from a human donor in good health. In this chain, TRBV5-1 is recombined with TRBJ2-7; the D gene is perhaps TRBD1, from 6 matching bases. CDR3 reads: CASSIIGQSTYEQYF. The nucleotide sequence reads TGCGCCAGCAGCATAATAGGACAGAGTACCTACGAGCAGTACTTC.